A selection of T cell receptor beta chains follows, all from one sample in a study of Ad26.COV2.S vaccination and SARS-CoV-2 variants. Repertoires were generated with immunoSEQ multiplex PCR, while TCRdb's copy carries only in-frame clones and drops some. The table lists 350,000 to 400,000 clones, around 85% of them singletons, with 3.5% in the top ten. Sequenced here: peripheral blood, sampled in a trial of Ad26.COV2.S vaccine versus placebo. The receptors come from a person aged 18-65 years who received the Ad26.COV2.S COVID-19 vaccine or a placebo. Each CDR3 is given with its conserved first and last residue. A D gene is named only where the DNA matches it firmly. Clone size is given for some rows only: seen once, a few or many times, or a class if the clone is expanded.

j_call: TRBJ2-3; d_call: TRBD2; v_call: TRBV15; clone_size: NA; cdr3_aa: CATSRDLAGGLDTQYF; cdr3_nt: TGTGCCACCAGCAGAGATCTTGCGGGGGGGCTAGATACGCAGTATTTT
j_call: TRBJ1-1; d_call: NA; v_call: TRBV18; clone_size: NA; cdr3_aa: CASSPPVGLNTEAFF; cdr3_nt: TGTGCCAGCTCACCACCGGTCGGTTTGAACACTGAAGCTTTCTTT
j_call: TRBJ1-1; d_call: NA; v_call: TRBV11-2; clone_size: NA; cdr3_aa: CASSLDVQGGNTEAFF; cdr3_nt: TGTGCCAGCAGCTTAGATGTACAGGGAGGGAACACTGAAGCTTTCTTT
j_call: TRBJ2-3; d_call: NA; v_call: TRBV19; clone_size: NA; cdr3_aa: CASSYLREGASTDTQYF; cdr3_nt: TGTGCCAGTAGTTACCTTCGCGAAGGGGCTAGCACAGATACGCAGTATTTT
j_call: TRBJ2-2; d_call: NA; v_call: TRBV10-1; clone_size: NA; cdr3_aa: CASRRGAGGATGELFF; cdr3_nt: TGCGCCAGCAGGAGGGGAGCCGGAGGCGCAACCGGGGAGCTGTTTTTT
j_call: TRBJ1-1; d_call: NA; v_call: TRBV13; clone_size: NA; cdr3_aa: CASSFGRRNTEAFF; cdr3_nt: TGTGCCAGCAGCTTCGGACGGAGGAACACTGAAGCTTTCTTT
j_call: TRBJ1-2; d_call: NA; v_call: TRBV7-2; clone_size: NA; cdr3_aa: CASSLESRPEGYGYTF; cdr3_nt: TGTGCCAGCAGCTTAGAATCGCGACCCGAGGGCTATGGCTACACCTTC
j_call: TRBJ2-2; d_call: TRBD1; v_call: TRBV11-2; clone_size: NA; cdr3_aa: CASSVQGALTGELFF; cdr3_nt: TGTGCCAGCAGCGTACAGGGGGCGCTCACCGGGGAGCTGTTTTTT
j_call: TRBJ1-3; d_call: NA; v_call: TRBV10-3; clone_size: NA; cdr3_aa: CAISESDSGNTIYF; cdr3_nt: TGTGCCATCAGTGAATCAGACTCTGGAAACACCATATATTTT
j_call: TRBJ2-5; d_call: NA; v_call: TRBV5-6; clone_size: NA; cdr3_aa: CASSFGGFQETQYF; cdr3_nt: TGTGCCAGCAGCTTTGGGGGCTTCCAAGAGACCCAGTACTTC
j_call: TRBJ2-7; d_call: NA; v_call: TRBV5-1; clone_size: NA; cdr3_aa: CASSDTKGSTLYEQYF; cdr3_nt: TGCGCCAGCAGCGACACCAAAGGGAGCACCCTCTACGAGCAGTACTTC
j_call: TRBJ1-4; d_call: NA; v_call: TRBV6-1; clone_size: NA; cdr3_aa: CASSEGTTATNEKLFF; cdr3_nt: TGTGCCAGCAGTGAAGGGACAACAGCAACTAATGAAAAACTGTTTTTT
j_call: TRBJ2-5; d_call: TRBD2; v_call: TRBV6-1; clone_size: NA; cdr3_aa: CASSEGGTSETQYF; cdr3_nt: TGTGCCAGCAGTGAGGGAGGGACTAGCGAGACCCAGTACTTC
j_call: TRBJ2-5; d_call: TRBD2; v_call: TRBV4-1; clone_size: NA; cdr3_aa: CASSQAGGEETQYF; cdr3_nt: TGCGCCAGCAGCCAAGCGGGGGGGGAAGAGACCCAGTACTTC
j_call: TRBJ1-1; d_call: NA; v_call: TRBV2; clone_size: few; cdr3_aa: CASSRIPQGGNTEAFF; cdr3_nt: TGTGCCAGCAGCAGAATACCTCAGGGCGGGAACACTGAAGCTTTCTTT
j_call: TRBJ2-1; d_call: NA; v_call: TRBV5-1; clone_size: NA; cdr3_aa: CASSSTLGPPYNEQFF; cdr3_nt: TGCGCCAGCAGCTCTACCCTCGGGCCCCCCTACAATGAGCAGTTCTTC
j_call: TRBJ2-7; d_call: NA; v_call: TRBV7-2; clone_size: NA; cdr3_aa: CASSLAGQNYEQYF; cdr3_nt: TGTGCCAGCAGCTTGGCGGGACAAAACTACGAGCAGTACTTC
j_call: TRBJ2-5; d_call: TRBD2; v_call: TRBV23-1; clone_size: NA; cdr3_aa: CASGKTSVRETQYF; cdr3_nt: TGCGCCAGCGGAAAGACTAGCGTGCGGGAGACCCAGTACTTC
j_call: TRBJ2-2; d_call: NA; v_call: TRBV7-9; clone_size: NA; cdr3_aa: CASSLAMGNTGELFF; cdr3_nt: TGTGCCAGCAGCTTAGCAATGGGTAACACCGGGGAGCTGTTTTTT
j_call: TRBJ2-5; d_call: TRBD2; v_call: TRBV10-3; clone_size: NA; cdr3_aa: CATSSGGGQETQYF; cdr3_nt: TGTGCCACCTCTAGCGGGGGGGGACAAGAGACCCAGTACTTC
j_call: TRBJ2-3; d_call: TRBD2; v_call: TRBV4-1; clone_size: NA; cdr3_aa: CASSHPGLAGGPGRDTQYF; cdr3_nt: TGCGCCAGCAGCCACCCGGGACTAGCGGGGGGGCCCGGAAGAGATACGCAGTATTTT
j_call: TRBJ1-2; d_call: NA; v_call: TRBV5-4; clone_size: NA; cdr3_aa: CASTESVGLYGYTF; cdr3_nt: TGTGCCAGCACAGAGTCAGTCGGCCTTTATGGCTACACCTTC
j_call: TRBJ2-1; d_call: TRBD2; v_call: TRBV4-1; clone_size: NA; cdr3_aa: CASSQGILAGSLNEQFF; cdr3_nt: TGCGCCAGCAGCCAGGGGATATTAGCGGGGTCTTTGAATGAGCAGTTCTTC
j_call: TRBJ1-2; d_call: NA; v_call: TRBV30; clone_size: NA; cdr3_aa: CAWRKRQPDVGYTF; cdr3_nt: TGTGCCTGGAGGAAGAGACAGCCCGATGTTGGCTACACCTTC
j_call: TRBJ1-4; d_call: NA; v_call: TRBV19; clone_size: NA; cdr3_aa: CASSKRDPLEKLFF; cdr3_nt: TGTGCCAGTAGTAAGAGGGACCCTCTCGAAAAACTGTTTTTT